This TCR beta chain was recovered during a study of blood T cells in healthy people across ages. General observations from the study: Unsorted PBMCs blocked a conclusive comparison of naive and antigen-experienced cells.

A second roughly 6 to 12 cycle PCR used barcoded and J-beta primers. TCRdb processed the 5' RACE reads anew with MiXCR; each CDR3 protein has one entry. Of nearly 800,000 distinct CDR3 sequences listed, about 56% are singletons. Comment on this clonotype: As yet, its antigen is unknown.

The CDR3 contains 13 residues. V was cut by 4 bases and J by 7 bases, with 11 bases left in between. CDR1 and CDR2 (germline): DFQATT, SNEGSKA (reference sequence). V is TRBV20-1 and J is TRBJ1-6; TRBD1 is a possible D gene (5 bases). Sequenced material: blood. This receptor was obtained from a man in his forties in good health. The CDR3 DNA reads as TGCAGTGCTAACCTAGAGGGGAATTCACCCCTCCACTTT. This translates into CSANLEGNSPLHF.